The sequence of this TCR beta chain was determined in a study of cytomegalovirus exposure and HLA in healthy donors. Study-level results: Most TCR sequences were seen very rarely across donors, but some public TCRs occurred in many.

The study drew the donors from its roughly 120-subject validation cohort, separate from the roughly 710-subject first cohort. Germline V CDR1 and CDR2: MNHEY, SMNVEV (reference sequence). V lost 2 bases and J lost 3, with 8 bases in between. The CDR3 is 13 amino acids. The repertoire was sequenced with immunoSEQ multiplex PCR; TCRdb's copy has only in-frame clones and lacks some. The data show over 75,000 clones, 85% seen once. This clone was seen only a few times. Its antigen is still unknown. The chain couples TRBV27 to TRBJ2-7; a weak D match, TRBD1 (6 bases). This clonotype originated in a man between 18 and 29 years old in good health and CMV-seropositive. Sequenced sample: PBMCs. In DNA form, the CDR3 reads TGTGCCAGCAGTTTAGTAGGGGGCTACGAGCAGTACGTC. Encoded protein: CASSLVGGYEQYV.